A single sample is the source of the 12 T cell receptor beta chains below, sequenced in a study of identifying expanded T cells in peripheral blood. TCRdb keeps only in-frame clones here, not all; method: immunoSEQ multiplex PCR. The table lists around 78,000 clones, about four fifths of them singletons. The sequenced material came from blood. The receptors shown here come from a person aged 18 to 75 in good health.

V is TRBV7-2 and J is TRBJ2-6, with D perhaps TRBD2 (6 bases). The ends were cut back, 5 bases at V and 3 bases at J, with 11 bases in the middle. CDR1 is SGHTA, CDR2 FQGNSA, per germline. The CDR3 totals 15 residues. DNA of the CDR3: TGTGCCAGCAGCCTCTGGGGGGTTGGGGCCAACGTCCTGACTTTC. It codes for CASSLWGVGANVLTF.

A note on this clone: This CDR3 is also generated by other DNA sequences in the sample. The V gene is TRBV19, the J gene TRBJ2-1; no clear D gene. The CDR3 spans 14 residues. Trimming pared 0 bases from V and 5 bases from J, leaving 8 bases between. Germline CDR1 is LNHDA and CDR2 is SQIVND (reference sequence). In nucleotides, the CDR3 is TGTGCCAGTAGTATAGATCCCGGCCACAATGAGCAGTTCTTC. It encodes CASSIDPGHNEQFF.

The V gene is TRBV19, the J gene TRBJ1-4; the D is unclear. The germline gives CDR1 LNHDA, CDR2 SQIVND (reference sequence). CDR3 length: 15 amino acids. V dropped 1 base and J dropped 4 bases, with 10 bases sitting between them. The CDR3 DNA reads as TGTGCCAGTAGTATAGGCCGGACTTTTAATGAAAAACTGTTTTTT. It is translated as CASSIGRTFNEKLFF.

This clone appeared once. The genes are TRBV25-1 and TRBJ1-4, with 9 nucleotides matching TRBD1. The CDR3 runs to 15 residues. Germline CDR1 reads MGHDK; CDR2 reads SYGVNS. J gave up 7 bases and V 5 bases, and 8 bases lay outside the gene matches. CDR3 protein: CASSKQGAKGEKLFF. CDR3 DNA sequence: TGTGCCAGCAGTAAACAGGGGGCGAAGGGTGAAAAACTGTTTTTT.

In this sample, this clone turned up a few times. This sequence joins TRBV4-3 and TRBJ2-6; tentatively, D is TRBD1 (5 bases). V was trimmed by 2 bases and J by 0 bases, leaving 14 bases between them. The germline CDR1 and CDR2 sequences are LGHNA and YSLEER. This CDR3 has 18 residues. CDR3 DNA: TGCGCCAGCAGCCAAATGTTCCAGGGTGTCTCTGGGGCCAACGTCCTGACTTTC. This translates into CASSQMFQGVSGANVLTF.

J is TRBJ1-2 and V is TRBV7-5; the table assigns TRBD1, which was not confirmed against the DNA. TRBV7-5 is a pseudogene locus. The CDR3 covers 14 residues. For the CDR3, the DNA is TGTGCCAGAAGCTCCGGGACAGGGGGTTGTGGCTACACCTTC. Translation gives CARSSGTGGCGYTF.

DNA for the CDR3: TGTGCCAGCAGCGCAGGGAATCGGGCCGGGGAGCTGTTTTTT. Residues: CASSAGNRAGELFF. The rearrangement uses TRBV9 and TRBJ2-2, with D tentatively TRBD1 (5 bases). The CDR3 has 14 amino acids. Per germline, CDR1 SGDLS and CDR2 YYNGEE. The germline V and J ends were trimmed by 3 bases and 6 bases, with 12 bases remaining between them.

The CDR3 region is CASSNPRDPSNYGYTF. The CDR3 nucleotides read TGTGCCAGTAGTAATCCCAGGGACCCTTCTAACTATGGCTACACCTTC. This rearrangement joins TRBV19 to TRBJ1-2, with D perhaps TRBD1 (5 bases). The CDR3 length is 16 residues. The germline V and J ends were trimmed by 4 bases and 0 bases, with 15 bases remaining between them. Germline assignment: CDR1 LNHDA and CDR2 SQIVND (reference sequence).

This sequence joins TRBV28 and TRBJ1-2, with TRBD1 matching 8 bases. CDR1 and CDR2 (germline): MDHEN, SYDVKM. There are 15 residues in the CDR3. J lost 9 bases, V lost 7 bases, and 16 bases had no gene match. The chain's CDR3 is CASKIHGTGFISYTF. The CDR3 nucleotides read TGTGCCAGCAAAATCCACGGGACAGGTTTCATAAGCTACACCTTC.

The rearrangement joins TRBV4-2 to TRBJ2-3, with 9 bases that match TRBD1. The V gene end was trimmed by 1 base and the J gene end by 8 bases; junction bases not matched to a gene: 10. In germline, CDR1 is LGHNA, CDR2 YNFKEQ. This CDR3 has 16 amino acids. CDR3 region: CASSQGWTGEGGTQYF. CDR3 DNA: TGTGCCAGCAGCCAAGGTTGGACAGGGGAGGGAGGTACGCAGTATTTT.

Only one count was recorded for this clone. The chain couples TRBV5-6 to TRBJ1-1; a weak D match, TRBD1 (6 bases). V was shortened by 1 base and J by 3 bases, with 10 bases between the two germline ends. The germline gives CDR1 SGHDT, CDR2 YYEEEE. CDR3 length: 14 residues. This chain's CDR3 is CASSLSGGDTEAFF. DNA for the CDR3: TGTGCCAGCAGCTTGTCGGGGGGCGACACTGAAGCTTTCTTT.

V is TRBV18 and J is TRBJ2-1; 8 positions match TRBD2. From germline, CDR1 is KGHSH and CDR2 LQKENI. With 3 bases clipped from V and 4 bases from J, the junction kept 2 bases outside the gene matches. The length of the CDR3 is 14 residues. CDR3 residues: CASSPSGRYNEQFF. The CDR3 bases are TGTGCCAGCTCACCCAGCGGGAGATACAATGAGCAGTTCTTC.